Below are 32 T cell receptor beta chains sequenced from a single sample in a study of cytomegalovirus exposure and HLA in healthy donors. Both 60 Vbeta primers and 13 Jbeta primers went into the PCR. Repertoires were generated with immunoSEQ multiplex PCR, while TCRdb's copy carries only in-frame clones and drops some. The data show roughly 120,000 clones, with around 70% seen just once and 4.2% held by the top ten. The sample taken for sequencing was PBMCs. These receptors were collected from a woman aged 40 to 49 in good health and CMV-seropositive.

This clone was detected a few times. The chain uses TRBV7-3 and TRBJ2-1; possible D gene TRBD1, 6 bases. Per the germline V gene, CDR1 is SGHTA and CDR2 is FQGTGA. The germline V and J ends were trimmed by 5 bases and 4 bases, with 15 bases remaining between them. This CDR3 has 15 residues. CDR3 coding DNA: TGTGCCAGCAGCCCGGAGGCAGGGGTATACAATGAGCAGTTCTTC. Translating it yields CASSPEAGVYNEQFF.

The rearrangement joins TRBV5-1 to TRBJ1-2; a weak D match, TRBD1 (5 bases). Deletions cut 0 bases from V and 6 bases from J, with 9 bases between. Germline V gives CDR1 SGHRS, CDR2 YFSETQ. The CDR3 consists of 13 residues. The CDR3 nucleotides read TGCGCCAGCAGCTTGGCACCAGGGCATGGCTACACCTTC. This gives the protein CASSLAPGHGYTF.

The chain uses TRBV6-1 and TRBJ2-2, with D possibly matching TRBD1 (6 bases). V was trimmed by 1 base and J by 12 bases, leaving 9 bases between them. The germline gives CDR1 MNHNS, CDR2 SASEGT. The CDR3 spans 12 residues. In nucleotides, the CDR3 is TGTGCCAGCAGTGAAGGCCAGGGGCAGCTGTTTTTT. Translated, it gives CASSEGQGQLFF.

The CDR3 DNA reads TGTGCCAGCAGCCAAGATGGAGGCAATGAGCAGTTCTTC. Protein product: CASSQDGGNEQFF. J is TRBJ2-1 and V is TRBV4-2; D might be TRBD2 (5 bases). The CDR3 length is 13 residues. The V end was cut by 0 bases, the J end by 6 bases, with 6 bases between. Germline lookup yields CDR1 LGHNA and CDR2 YNFKEQ.

The chain uses TRBV9 and TRBJ1-2, with D perhaps TRBD1 (5 bases). V gave up 4 bases and J gave up 3 bases, with 13 bases separating them. Looked up from germline, CDR1 is SGDLS and CDR2 is YYNGEE. The CDR3 sequence is 14 residues long. CDR3 loop: CASSPSTGDYGYTF. CDR3 coding DNA: TGTGCCAGCAGCCCGAGTACGGGGGACTATGGCTACACCTTC.

This clone occurred a few times. This chain joins TRBV18 and TRBJ2-1, with D perhaps TRBD2 (6 bases). V lost 3 bases and J lost 0, with 15 bases in between. The CDR3 has 17 amino acids. From germline, CDR1 is KGHSH and CDR2 LQKENI. CDR3 sequence: CASSPVMGGSSYNEQFF. CDR3 in DNA: TGTGCCAGCTCACCCGTGATGGGGGGAAGCTCCTACAATGAGCAGTTCTTC. The full variable domain, rest sourced from reference TRBV18 and TRBJ2-1, is NAGVMQNPRHLVRRRGQEARLRCSPMKGHSHVYWYRQLPEEGLKFMVYLQKENIIDESGMPKERFSAEFPKEGPSILRIQQVVRGDSAAYFCASSPVMGGSSYNEQFFGPGTRLTVL.

The chain uses TRBV6-1 and TRBJ1-2, with 9 nucleotides matching TRBD1. Trimming took 5 bases from V and 6 from J; bases not matched to a gene: 1. This CDR3 has 12 residues. Germline V gene data show CDR1 as MNHNS and CDR2 as SASEGT. The CDR3 is CASSRQGDGYTF. The CDR3 DNA sequence: TGTGCCAGCAGTCGACAGGGGGATGGCTACACCTTC.

The chain combines TRBV6-1 with TRBJ2-7; 10 positions agree with TRBD2. The trim removed 7 bases at V and 6 bases at J, leaving 6 bases unmatched. Per germline, CDR1 MNHNS and CDR2 SASEGT. The CDR3 runs to 13 residues. The CDR3: CASTAGGLGEQYF. CDR3 nucleotides: TGTGCCAGCACAGCGGGAGGGCTCGGCGAGCAGTACTTC.

V usage is TRBV28 and J usage is TRBJ2-2; TRBD1 matches at 8 bases. V was pared by 6 bases and J by 1 base, with 7 bases of the junction left unmatched. Germline lookup yields CDR1 MDHEN and CDR2 SYDVKM. The CDR3 spans 16 residues. The CDR3 DNA is TGTGCCAGCAGACCAACCGGGACAGGGAACACCGGGGAGCTGTTTTTT. It yields the protein CASRPTGTGNTGELFF.

This clone came up a few times. This chain uses TRBV6-1 with TRBJ1-2; a possible D gene is TRBD1 (6 bases). This CDR3 has 12 residues. From germline, CDR1 is MNHNS and CDR2 SASEGT. The V end was cut by 6 bases, the J end by 3 bases, with 8 bases between. The CDR3 loop reads CASSQGYYGYTF. Written as DNA, the CDR3 is TGTGCCAGCAGCCAGGGGTACTATGGCTACACCTTC.

The chain employs TRBV7-9 and TRBJ1-2, with TRBD1 matching 9 bases. The V gene's germline CDR1 is SEHNR and CDR2 FQNEAQ (reference sequence). This CDR3 is 16 amino acids long. Trimming at V came to 3 bases and at J to 0 bases, leaving 5 bases not matched to a gene. CDR3 amino acids: CASSLGGTGSNYGYTF. The CDR3 bases are TGTGCCAGCAGCTTGGGCGGGACAGGGTCTAACTATGGCTACACCTTC. Complete variable domain (other parts from reference TRBV7-9 and TRBJ1-2): DTGVSQNPRHKITKRGQNVTFRCDPISEHNRLYWYRQTLGQGPEFLTYFQNEAQLEKSRLLSDRFSAERPKGSFSTLEIQRTEQGDSAMYLCASSLGGTGSNYGYTFGSGTRLTVV.

The chain employs TRBV18 and TRBJ1-4; TRBD1 aligns across 7 bases. The CDR3 is 14 amino acids. The V gene's germline CDR1 is KGHSH and CDR2 LQKENI. Germline trimming cut 3 bases from V and 4 bases from J; bases unmatched to any gene: 2. The CDR3 region is CASSPTGYNEKLFF. In DNA form, the CDR3 reads TGTGCCAGCTCACCGACAGGGTATAATGAAAAACTGTTTTTT.

The V call is TRBV6-6, the J call TRBJ2-7, with TRBD2 matching 9 bases. The germline V gene encodes CDR1 MNHNY and CDR2 SVGAGI (reference sequence). CDR3 length: 14 amino acids. With 6 bases clipped from V and 6 bases from J, the junction kept 9 bases outside the gene matches. The CDR3 DNA sequence: TGTGCCAGCAGGAAAGGAGGGACTAGCAGCGAGCAGTACTTC. Translated: CASRKGGTSSEQYF.

V and J are TRBV4-1 and TRBJ1-1; unclear D gene. Trimming pared 0 bases from V and 1 base from J, leaving 9 bases between. This CDR3 spans 15 amino acids. The germline V gene has CDR1 MGHRA and CDR2 YSYEKL. In DNA form, the CDR3 reads TGCGCCAGCAGCCAAGATTACGGAGGGAACACTGAAGCTTTCTTT. Encoded protein: CASSQDYGGNTEAFF.

This chain joins TRBV6-6 and TRBJ2-2, with unresolved D. Trimming removed 3 bases at V and 5 bases at J, with 10 bases between. The V gene's germline CDR1 is MNHNY and CDR2 SVGAGI (reference sequence). The CDR3 has 14 residues. CDR3 residues: CASSYNRWTGELFF. DNA of the CDR3: TGTGCCAGCAGTTATAATCGGTGGACCGGGGAGCTGTTTTTT.

The V call is TRBV7-2, the J call TRBJ2-5, with D uncertain. The V end lost 5 bases, the J end lost 2 bases, and 9 bases lay between the germline ends. The CDR3 is 13 amino acids. CDR1 is SGHTA and CDR2 is FQGNSA in the germline V gene. This chain's CDR3 is CASSRGRQETQYF. Written as DNA, the CDR3 is TGTGCCAGCAGCCGAGGTAGACAAGAGACCCAGTACTTC.

This chain connects TRBV9 to TRBJ1-2, with D perhaps TRBD1 (6 bases). V was clipped by 4 bases and J by 4 bases, with 20 bases between them. Germline CDR1 reads SGDLS; CDR2 reads YYNGEE. The CDR3 is made up of 16 amino acids. The CDR3 protein is CASSRNRVFGSYGYTF. CDR3 nucleotides: TGTGCCAGCAGCCGGAACAGGGTGTTTGGCAGCTATGGCTACACCTTC.

This chain connects TRBV12-2 to TRBJ1-2; TRBD1 was called by the table and not checked on the DNA. TRBV12-2 is annotated as a pseudogene. This CDR3 spans 16 amino acids. In DNA form, the CDR3 reads TGTGCAAGTCGCTTAGCAAGGGACAGGGTGAACTATGGCTACACCTTC. This sequence encodes CASRLARDRVNYGYTF.

In its sample, this clone was seen once. This chain uses TRBV27 with TRBJ2-1; no definite D call. The V and J ends lost 0 bases and 0 bases respectively, with 12 bases between them. The V gene's germline CDR1 is MNHEY and CDR2 SMNVEV (reference sequence). This CDR3 region has 17 residues. CDR3 DNA: TGTGCCAGCAGTTTATCGTACAGTCAGAGCTCCTACAATGAGCAGTTCTTC. Translated: CASSLSYSQSSYNEQFF.

The chain combines TRBV15 with TRBJ2-1; 10 bases align to TRBD2. V shed 1 base and J 8 bases; nucleotides not matched to a gene: 5. Looked up from germline, CDR1 is LNHNV and CDR2 is YYDKDF (reference sequence). CDR3 size: 15 residues. This chain's CDR3 is CATSRVLAGAHEQFF. In DNA, the CDR3 is TGTGCCACCAGCAGAGTTCTAGCGGGAGCGCATGAGCAGTTCTTC.

The rearrangement uses TRBV27 and TRBJ2-2; a weak D match, TRBD1 (6 bases). This CDR3 has 17 amino acids. Per the germline V gene, CDR1 is MNHEY and CDR2 is SMNVEV (reference sequence). The V end lost 0 bases, the J end lost 0 bases, and 11 bases lay between the germline ends. The CDR3 sequence is CASSLSGGTSNTGELFF. CDR3 DNA: TGTGCCAGCAGTTTATCGGGTGGGACATCGAACACCGGGGAGCTGTTTTTT.

The rearrangement links TRBV5-4 to TRBJ1-4, with 7 bases identical to TRBD1. Unmatched junction bases numbered 5, after V lost 4 bases and J lost 5 bases. The CDR3 is 14 amino acids. CDR1 is SGHNT, CDR2 YYREEE, per germline (reference sequence). The CDR3 here is CASSLGQRNEKLFF. The CDR3 DNA follows: TGTGCCAGCAGCCTGGGACAGAGGAATGAAAAACTGTTTTTT. The whole variable domain, remainder taken from reference TRBV5-4 and TRBJ1-4, is ETGVTQSPTHLIKTRGQQVTLRCSSQSGHNTVSWYQQALGQGPQFIFQYYREEENGRGNFPPRFSGLQFPNYSSELNVNALELDDSALYLCASSLGQRNEKLFFGSGTQLSVL.

This chain links TRBV19 with TRBJ2-1; D unresolved. The V gene lost 2 bases and the J gene lost 5 bases, with 7 bases spanning the gap. The CDR3 extends over 13 amino acids. Germline V CDR1 and CDR2: LNHDA, SQIVND (reference sequence). CDR3 residues: CASSINSNNEQFF. The CDR3, as DNA: TGTGCCAGTAGTATAAACAGCAACAATGAGCAGTTCTTC.

This chain connects TRBV20-1 to TRBJ1-2, with D possibly matching TRBD1 (5 bases). The CDR3 loop spans 11 amino acids. In germline, CDR1 is DFQATT, CDR2 SNEGSKA (reference sequence). V shed 3 bases and J shed 7 bases, with 9 bases lying between them. The CDR3 coding sequence is TGCAGTGCTAGGTCAGGGTTTGGCTACACCTTC. Translated, it gives CSARSGFGYTF.

The CDR3 DNA reads as TGTGCCACCAGCAGAGACCTAGACAGGGCTACTGAAGCTTTCTTT. It encodes CATSRDLDRATEAFF. The V call is TRBV15, the J call TRBJ1-1; 7 nucleotides align to TRBD1. V lost 0 bases to trimming and J lost 5 bases; unmatched junction nucleotides: 6. The CDR3 is 15 amino acids. The germline CDR1 and CDR2 sequences are LNHNV and YYDKDF (reference sequence).

This clone was observed once. Relative to the germline gene, one junction end is altered; a read error may explain this. The rearrangement joins TRBV7-9 to TRBJ2-3, with D perhaps matching TRBD1 or TRBD2 (5 bases each). Germline V CDR1 and CDR2: SEHNR, FQNEAQ (reference sequence). The CDR3 has 13 amino acids. CDR3 region: CSSSLGASDTQYF. The CDR3 DNA reads TGTTCCAGCAGCTTAGGGGCTAGCGATACGCAGTATTTT.

The CDR3 loop is CASSPRALNTEAFF. The CDR3 nucleotides read TGTGCCAGCAGCCCCCGAGCCCTGAACACTGAAGCTTTCTTT. V gene TRBV2 combines with J gene TRBJ1-1; D is undetermined. The CDR3 is 14 amino acids. Trimming pared 6 bases from V and 0 bases from J, leaving 11 bases between. The germline V gene encodes CDR1 SNHLY and CDR2 FYNNEI.

This chain links TRBV6-1 with TRBJ2-5, with 10 bases fitting TRBD2. Germline CDR1 and CDR2: MNHNS and SASEGT. The CDR3 is 19 residues long. V trimming: 2 bases; J trimming: 2 bases; junction bases outside the gene matches: 14. The CDR3 here is CASSESKGLASLRQETQYF. The CDR3 nucleotides read TGTGCCAGCAGTGAAAGCAAGGGACTAGCGTCCCTTCGGCAAGAGACCCAGTACTTC.

The rearrangement links TRBV10-3 to TRBJ2-4; no clear D. CDR1 ENHRY and CDR2 SYGVKD come from the germline V gene. The CDR3 is 16 amino acids. V was shortened by 0 bases and J by 0 bases, with 9 bases between the two germline ends. The CDR3 reads CAISESKLQAKNIQYF. The CDR3 bases are TGTGCCATCAGTGAGTCAAAGCTTCAAGCCAAAAACATTCAGTACTTC.

The table lists this clone with a few counts. The gene calls are TRBV19 and TRBJ1-1; D ambiguous. Germline lookup yields CDR1 LNHDA and CDR2 SQIVND (reference sequence). This CDR3 is 13 amino acids long. The V gene lost 3 bases and the J gene lost 6 bases, with 11 bases spanning the gap. The CDR3 loop is CASSIRQVAEAFF. The CDR3 coding sequence is TGTGCCAGTAGTATCAGGCAGGTAGCTGAAGCTTTCTTT.

The chain joins TRBV25-1 to TRBJ2-1, with D uncertain. V dropped 11 bases and J dropped 9 bases, with 14 bases sitting between them. The germline V gene encodes CDR1 MGHDK and CDR2 SYGVNS. The CDR3 spans 11 residues. The CDR3 sequence is CAALGLSEQFF. In nucleotides, the CDR3 is TGTGCCGCGCTAGGTTTGAGTGAGCAGTTCTTC.

V gene TRBV27 combines with J gene TRBJ1-2; TRBD1 matches 7 bases. CDR1 is MNHEY and CDR2 is SMNVEV in the germline V gene (reference sequence). The CDR3 has 14 residues. Losses at the gene ends were 5 bases for V and 4 bases for J; bases not matched to a gene: 7. CDR3 sequence: CASSPTGSFYGYTF. CDR3 in DNA: TGTGCCAGCAGTCCGACAGGGAGTTTCTATGGCTACACCTTC.